The following is a T cell receptor beta chain sequence with its context. The antigen it binds to is not known. No clone much larger than this one lies a single base away; base qualities are absent. The source of the sample is a study of shared clonotypes between healthy human individuals (dated by TCRdb to about 2020). With regard to the full study: A couple of women and a few men aged 18 to 49 years were included in the cohort. To increase sequencing depth and limit assay-specific biases, different laboratories used diverse techniques to prepare libraries and sequence TCR repertoires. Each donor's leukapheresis produced roughly between roughly 0.9 and 8.9 billion PBMCs. The study deeply sequenced blood TCR repertoires of roughly five healthy adults to estimate repertoire size and the extent of clonotype sharing between individuals.

Using the deep immunoSEQ assay, TCR CDR3 regions were amplified from genomic DNA by multiplex PCR. Extracted genomic DNA from each cell subset was distributed evenly across all wells of several immunoSEQ 96-well plates, and each plate was treated as a replicate. For unsorted PBMC, each replicate PCR was loaded with roughly 330 ng genomic DNA, equivalent to some 27,000 T cell genomes. Genomic DNA from unsorted PBMC was sequenced over ten immunoSEQ deep assay plates. Purified libraries were measured with a Qubit 3.0 fluorometer, size-checked on a Bioanalyzer 2100, and measured again with the KAPA Library Quantification kit. Each immunoSEQ 96-well plate was sequenced on its own single-read 150-cycle Illumina NextSeq 550 flow cell. The source study handled its data this way. Because the immunoSEQ output included only junctional sequences and no quality scores, the filtering could not be the same as the filtering used for full-length reads. To assign V/J genes and CDR3, sequences were annotated using PyIR, a Python wrapper for IgBLAST v1.9, with IMGT germline references. Reads with weak V/J assignments (E-value above 1e-6), missing CDR3, stop codons, out-of-frame junctions, or ambiguous translated residues were removed. V3J clonotypes were defined as sequences sharing an identical inferred V gene, J gene, and CDR3 amino acid sequence. To compute the percentage overlap between repertoires, the number of shared unique clonotypes was divided by the size of the smaller repertoire. Richness of each repertoire was evaluated using RTK rarefaction, the Chao1 estimator, and Recon v2.1 estimates of unobserved clonotypes. TCRdb mirrors the immuneACCESS table, restricted to in-frame sequences. Some clones are absent from its copies; in checked studies, under half trace to an unresolved V gene, and the reason for the others is unknown. That table is the source of V, J and clone size, and D and trimming were worked out from the DNA. The sample table lists under 600,000 clones, roughly 79% of them with a count of one. Clones ranked in the top ten supply approximately 12% of the sample.

Results and caveats for the whole study, not just this receptor: Sampling was restricted to blood, and TCR repertoires in tissue are likely to differ from TCR repertoires in blood. Pairwise subsampling indicated that sequencing depth was expected to affect the degree of clonotype sharing among donors. The genetic and exposure-history diversity represented was limited by the small number of donors.

Counted from cysteine to phenylalanine, this CDR3 has 13 amino acids. The read is trimmed to its CDR3 DNA, 39 bases read in frame from base 1. V and J are truncated by 1 base and 7 bases respectively, leaving an intervening sequence of 8 bases. CDR1 SGHTA and CDR2 FQGNSA were looked up in the germline V gene. Donors were healthy HIV-negative adults with no recently reported acute infections or vaccinations. Only Caucasian adults living in Nashville, Tennessee, USA were represented among the donors. For unsorted samples, approximately 81 million PBMCs were counted, and genomic DNA was extracted using the QIAamp DNA Blood Mini kit. Blood was obtained by leukapheresis, after which PBMCs were separated by Ficoll-Histopaque density gradient centrifugation and cryopreserved in liquid nitrogen vapor phase.

The receptor's source is a woman between 40 and 55 years old in good health. Some clones in this sample may be carry-over from other donors' samples. The chain is made from TRBV7-2 and TRBJ2-1; the D gene remains uncertain. The sample taken for sequencing was PBMCs. The CDR3: CASSLVRANEQFF. The bases are TGTGCCAGCAGCTTAGTTAGAGCGAATGAGCAGTTCTTC.